This passage covers 11 T cell receptor beta chains from one sample sequenced in a study of T cell changes during pregnancy in multiple sclerosis. The data were produced by immunoSEQ multiplex PCR, yet TCRdb's version contains in-frame clones alone and is incomplete. The data contain tens of thousands of clones, approximately 92% of them singletons. The sequencing used peripheral blood, collected in the second trimester of pregnancy. The source of these receptors is a female donor with multiple sclerosis, enrolled in a pregnancy study.

CDR3 in amino acids: CSGSFNEKLFF. The CDR3, as DNA: TGCAGTGGTAGCTTTAATGAAAAACTGTTTTTT. The chain employs TRBV20-1 and TRBJ1-4; no definite D call. The CDR3 totals 11 residues. Germline-derived CDR1 and CDR2 are DFQATT and SNEGSKA (reference sequence). Trimming took off 7 bases at V and 4 bases at J, with 7 bases between the two ends.

V and J are TRBV19 and TRBJ2-2; D gene uncertain. CDR1 and CDR2 from the germline V gene are LNHDA and SQIVND (reference sequence). V was shortened by 4 bases and J by 1 base, with 4 bases between the two germline ends. This CDR3 has 13 amino acids. The CDR3 loop is CASSTGNTGELFF. The CDR3, as DNA: TGTGCCAGTAGTACAGGGAACACCGGGGAGCTGTTTTTT.

The CDR3 here is CASSYSNRAIYNEQFF. Here the CDR3 DNA reads TGTGCCAGCAGTTACTCGAACAGGGCCATATACAATGAGCAGTTCTTC. The chain joins TRBV6-5 to TRBJ2-1, with a weak D call TRBD1 (6 bases). Trimming took off 0 bases at V and 4 bases at J, with 13 bases between the two ends. This CDR3 has 16 residues. From germline, CDR1 is MNHEY and CDR2 SVGAGI.

The V call is TRBV4-1, the J call TRBJ2-3, with 13 bases fitting TRBD2. CDR1 is MGHRA and CDR2 is YSYEKL in the germline V gene. The CDR3 covers 18 residues. With V trimmed by 4 bases and J by 5 bases, 12 bases remained unmatched. CDR3 protein: CASSPTGLAGPRGDTQYF. The CDR3 nucleotides read TGCGCCAGCAGCCCCACGGGACTAGCGGGGCCTCGAGGAGATACGCAGTATTTT.

The chain joins TRBV28 to TRBJ2-7; D perhaps matches TRBD2 (5 bases). V lost 2 bases, J lost 4 bases, and 12 bases lay in between. Germline V lookup: CDR1 MDHEN, CDR2 SYDVKM. This CDR3 spans 14 amino acids. The CDR3 DNA is TGTGCCAGCAGTTTAAGAGGGTTATCGTACGAGCAGTACTTC. Its protein is CASSLRGLSYEQYF.

The rearrangement joins TRBV5-4 to TRBJ2-1; tentative D call: TRBD2 (5 bases). V lost 3 bases to trimming and J lost 5 bases, with 15 bases between them. Germline loops: CDR1 SGHNT, CDR2 YYREEE (reference sequence). This CDR3 has 15 residues. CDR3 sequence (DNA): TGTGCCAGCAGCTGGACGGGAACCCACGACAATGAGCAGTTCTTC. Its translation: CASSWTGTHDNEQFF.

The rearrangement joins TRBV2 to TRBJ2-7; TRBD2 agrees at 7 bases. The CDR3 is made up of 14 amino acids. Trimming took 8 bases from V and 0 from J; bases not matched to a gene: 7. Germline V gene lookup returns CDR1 SNHLY and CDR2 FYNNEI. The CDR3 sequence is CASGRLASSYEQYF. Here the CDR3 DNA reads TGTGCCAGCGGACGACTAGCTTCCTCCTACGAGCAGTACTTC.

The rearrangement links TRBV11-2 to TRBJ2-7; 9 bases map to TRBD1. V was clipped by 6 bases and J by 6 bases; unmatched bases: 12. The CDR3 has 15 residues. The germline V gene has CDR1 SGHAT and CDR2 FQNNGV. CDR3 in amino acids: CASRSTGGFDGEQYF. DNA for the CDR3: TGTGCCAGCAGATCTACAGGGGGCTTTGACGGCGAGCAGTACTTC.

The chain links TRBV18 to TRBJ1-1; D gene unclear. Trimming removed 2 bases from V and 10 bases from J, with 11 bases in between. Germline lookup yields CDR1 KGHSH and CDR2 LQKENI. CDR3 length: 12 residues. CDR3 sequence reads: CASSPDPIPAFF. The CDR3 DNA follows: TGTGCCAGCTCACCAGATCCTATCCCAGCTTTCTTT.

With regard to this clone: A read error may produce the germline difference seen at one junction end. The gene calls are TRBV20-1 and TRBJ2-4, with TRBD1 as a possible D gene (6 bases). The germline V gene has CDR1 DFQATT and CDR2 SNEGSKA (reference sequence). This CDR3 contains 11 residues. CDR3 nucleotides: TGCAGTGCTAGTGGGGGCCTCACCCAAATCTTC. Its translation: CSASGGLTQIF.

The CDR3 region has the DNA TGTGCTATAAGAGGCGGGAAGAGCTCCTACGAGCAGTACTTC. Amino acid sequence: CAIRGGKSSYEQYF. The gene calls are TRBV7-3 and TRBJ2-7; TRBD2 might be the D (6 bases). This CDR3 has 14 residues. CDR1 is SGHTA, CDR2 FQGTGA, per germline.